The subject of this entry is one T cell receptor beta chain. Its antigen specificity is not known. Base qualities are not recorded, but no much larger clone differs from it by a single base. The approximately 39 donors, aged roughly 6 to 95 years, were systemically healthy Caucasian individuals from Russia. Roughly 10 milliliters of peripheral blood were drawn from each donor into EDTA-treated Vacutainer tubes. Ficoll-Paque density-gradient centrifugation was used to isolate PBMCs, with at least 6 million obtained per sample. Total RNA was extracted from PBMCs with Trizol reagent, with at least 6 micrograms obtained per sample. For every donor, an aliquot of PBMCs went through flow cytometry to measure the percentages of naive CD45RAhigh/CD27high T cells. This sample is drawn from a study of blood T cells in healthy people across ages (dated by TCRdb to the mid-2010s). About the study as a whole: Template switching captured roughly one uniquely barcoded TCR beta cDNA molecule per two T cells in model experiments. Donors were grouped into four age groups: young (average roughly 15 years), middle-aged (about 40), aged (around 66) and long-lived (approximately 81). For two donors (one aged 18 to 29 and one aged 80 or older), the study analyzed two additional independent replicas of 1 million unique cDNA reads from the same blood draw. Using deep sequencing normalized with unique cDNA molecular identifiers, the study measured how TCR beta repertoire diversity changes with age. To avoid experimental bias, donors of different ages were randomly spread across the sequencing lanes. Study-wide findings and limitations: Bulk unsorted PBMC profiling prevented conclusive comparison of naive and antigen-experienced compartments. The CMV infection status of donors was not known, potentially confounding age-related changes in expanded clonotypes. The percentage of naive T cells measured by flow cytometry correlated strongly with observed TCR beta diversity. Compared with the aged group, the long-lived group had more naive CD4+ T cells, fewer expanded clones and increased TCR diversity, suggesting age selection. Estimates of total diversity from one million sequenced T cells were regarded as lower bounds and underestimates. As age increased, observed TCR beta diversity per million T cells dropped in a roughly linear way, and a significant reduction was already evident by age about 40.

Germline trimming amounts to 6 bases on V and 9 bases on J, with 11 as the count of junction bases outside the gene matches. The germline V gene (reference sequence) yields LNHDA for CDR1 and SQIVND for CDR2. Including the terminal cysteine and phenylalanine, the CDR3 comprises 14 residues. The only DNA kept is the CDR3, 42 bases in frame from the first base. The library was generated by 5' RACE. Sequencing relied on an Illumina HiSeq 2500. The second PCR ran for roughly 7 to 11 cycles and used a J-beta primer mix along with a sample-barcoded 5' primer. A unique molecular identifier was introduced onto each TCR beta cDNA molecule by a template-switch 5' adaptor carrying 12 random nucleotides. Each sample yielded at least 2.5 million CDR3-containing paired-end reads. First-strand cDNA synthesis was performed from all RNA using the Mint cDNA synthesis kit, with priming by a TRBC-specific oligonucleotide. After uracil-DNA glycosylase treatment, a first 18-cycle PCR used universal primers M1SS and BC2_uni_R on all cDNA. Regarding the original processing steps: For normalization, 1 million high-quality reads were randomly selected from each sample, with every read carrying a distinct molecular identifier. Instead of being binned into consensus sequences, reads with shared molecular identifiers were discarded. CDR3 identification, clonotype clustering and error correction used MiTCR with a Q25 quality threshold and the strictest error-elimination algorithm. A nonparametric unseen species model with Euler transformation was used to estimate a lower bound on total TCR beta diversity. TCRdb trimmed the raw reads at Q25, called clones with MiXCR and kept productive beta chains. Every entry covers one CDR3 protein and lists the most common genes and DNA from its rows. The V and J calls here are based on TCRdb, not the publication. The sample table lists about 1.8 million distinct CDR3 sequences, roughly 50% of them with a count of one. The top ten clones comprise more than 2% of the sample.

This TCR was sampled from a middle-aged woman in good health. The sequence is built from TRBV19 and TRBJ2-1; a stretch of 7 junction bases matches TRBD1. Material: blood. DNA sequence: TGTGCCAGTAGCAAAGACAGGGCTAGTCCTGAGCAGTTCTTC. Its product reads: CASSKDRASPEQFF.